These 29 T cell receptor beta chains were all obtained from the same sample, sequenced in a study of CD4 T cells in relation to SARS-CoV-2 and coronaviruses. Unexposed donor CD4+ T cells date from 2011-2018, before the COVID-19 pandemic. CD4+ T cells were isolated from the cells after 10 days of culture. The assay was immunoSEQ multiplex PCR, and TCRdb's table has in-frame clones only and misses some. The data contain about 31,000 clones, around 72% of them singletons. Antigens of these TCRs are unknown. The sequenced sample consisted of CD4+ T cells from PBMCs, cultured in vitro. These receptors were collected from a human donor in good health.

This sequence joins TRBV29-1 and TRBJ2-6; D ambiguous. CDR1 is SQVTM, CDR2 ANQGSEA, per germline. CDR3 length equals 13 residues. V lost 7 bases and J 0 bases, leaving 7 bases between the germline ends. The CDR3 region has the DNA TGCAGCGCTCAAGACTCTGGGGCCAACGTCCTGACTTTC. Translation gives CSAQDSGANVLTF.

The chain joins TRBV30 to TRBJ1-3; D is unresolved. The V gene lost 1 base and the J gene lost 4 bases, with 8 bases spanning the gap. The CDR3 is 13 amino acids. Germline V CDR1 and CDR2: GTSNPN, SVGIG (reference sequence). The CDR3 DNA reads TGTGCCTGGAGTGCCAGGATGGGAAACACCATATATTTT. It is translated as CAWSARMGNTIYF.

The V call is TRBV12-3 or TRBV12-4, the J call TRBJ2-7; D tentatively reads TRBD1 or TRBD2 (5 bases each). Trimming cost V 5 bases and J 1 base, with 9 bases left between them. This CDR3 region has 13 residues. CDR3 residues: CASSRDGSYEQYF. CDR3 in DNA: TGTGCCAGCAGTAGGGACGGATCCTACGAGCAGTACTTC.

The rearrangement uses TRBV4-1 and TRBJ2-7; D is perhaps TRBD2 (6 bases). CDR1 MGHRA and CDR2 YSYEKL come from the germline V gene. This CDR3 has 15 residues. V was trimmed by 4 bases and J by 7 bases, leaving 20 bases between them. CDR3 residues: CASSPGTFRTGEQYF. The CDR3 DNA is TGCGCCAGCAGCCCAGGGACTTTCAGAACGGGGGAGCAGTACTTC.

This chain joins TRBV7-8 and TRBJ1-5; no clear D. Germline loops: CDR1 SGHVS, CDR2 FQNEAQ. Trimming removed 4 bases from V and 1 base from J, with 11 bases in between. The CDR3 is 15 amino acids. Here the CDR3 DNA reads TGTGCCAGCAGCTCCAACGCGGTAAGCAATCAGCCCCAGCATTTT. Translation: CASSSNAVSNQPQHF.

This sequence joins TRBV11-3 and TRBJ2-2; 9 bases fit TRBD1. After removal of 0 bases from V and 4 bases from J, the junction contained 3 bases not matched to a gene. Germline V lookup: CDR1 SGHNT, CDR2 YENEEA. This CDR3 has 16 amino acids. CDR3 coding DNA: TGTGCCAGCAGCTTAGAGGGGACAGGGATCACCGGGGAGCTGTTTTTT. It yields the protein CASSLEGTGITGELFF.

The chain uses TRBV5-6 and TRBJ1-2; D gene uncertain. CDR3 length equals 14 residues. V was pared by 3 bases and J by 8 bases, with 17 bases between. Per the germline V gene, CDR1 is SGHDT and CDR2 is YYEEEE. Written as DNA, the CDR3 is TGTGCCAGCAGCTCCCGTGCGATTATCCGAGGCTACACCTTC. This encodes CASSSRAIIRGYTF.

This clone was seen only a few times. V and J are TRBV29-1 and TRBJ2-3; 8 bases fit TRBD1. Germline CDR1 reads SQVTM; CDR2 reads ANQGSEA. The V segment lost 3 bases and the J segment 0 bases; nucleotides outside the gene matches: 8. The CDR3 consists of 16 residues. CDR3 region: CSVDVGQGGSTDTQYF. As DNA, the CDR3 is TGCAGCGTTGACGTAGGACAGGGAGGAAGCACAGATACGCAGTATTTT.

The rearrangement uses TRBV5-1 and TRBJ2-1, with a possible D match to TRBD2 (6 bases). The germline V gene has CDR1 SGHRS and CDR2 YFSETQ. The CDR3 covers 12 residues. V shed 5 bases and J shed 6 bases, with 9 bases lying between them. Written as DNA, the CDR3 is TGCGCCAGCAGGAGGGGAGGCAATGAGCAGTTCTTC. This gives the protein CASRRGGNEQFF.

The chain uses TRBV6-5 and TRBJ1-2; D gene uncertain. The length of the CDR3 is 12 residues. Germline V CDR1 and CDR2: MNHEY, SVGAGI. V was shortened by 10 bases and J by 11 bases, with 20 bases between the two germline ends. The CDR3 DNA reads TGTGCCACCACACCACTGGGTGGGCAGTACACCTTC. Translating it yields CATTPLGGQYTF.

This clone was found a few times. The rearrangement joins TRBV4-3 to TRBJ1-2; 9 nucleotides match TRBD1. The CDR3 has 16 residues. CDR1 is LGHNA, CDR2 YSLEER, per germline. V lost 0 bases and J lost 5; bases outside the gene matches: 7. Here the CDR3 reads CASSQDRTGVRYGYTF. DNA of the CDR3: TGCGCCAGCAGCCAAGACCGGACAGGGGTCAGGTATGGCTACACCTTC.

This sequence joins TRBV10-2 and TRBJ1-2; a possible D gene is TRBD1 (5 bases). Germline V gene sequence: CDR1 WSHSY, CDR2 SAAADI. V lost 5 bases and J 5 bases, leaving 12 bases between the germline ends. The CDR3 loop spans 13 amino acids. CDR3 loop: CASSPGGGYGYTF. CDR3 coding DNA: TGCGCCAGCAGTCCCGGGGGAGGGTATGGCTACACCTTC.

The CDR3 protein is CAISPGQAPETQYF. DNA of the CDR3: TGTGCCATCAGCCCGGGACAGGCTCCAGAGACCCAGTACTTC. The rearrangement joins TRBV10-3 to TRBJ2-5, with 8 bases aligning to TRBD1. Germline lookup yields CDR1 ENHRY and CDR2 SYGVKD. The trim removed 6 bases at V and 4 bases at J, leaving 7 bases unmatched. This CDR3 is built from 14 residues.

J is TRBJ2-7 and V is TRBV4-1; 10 bases match TRBD2. CDR3 length: 15 amino acids. CDR1 and CDR2 (germline): MGHRA, YSYEKL. V lost 0 bases to trimming and J lost 3 bases; unmatched junction nucleotides: 2. Here the CDR3 DNA reads TGCGCCAGCAGCCAAGAGACTAGCGGGTACTACGAGCAGTACTTC. This translates into CASSQETSGYYEQYF.

The chain has TRBV4-3 and TRBJ2-1; no clear D gene. CDR3 size: 14 residues. V dropped 0 bases and J dropped 10 bases, with 13 bases sitting between them. CDR1 is LGHNA, CDR2 YSLEER, per germline. CDR3 DNA: TGCGCCAGCAGCCAAGATCCATTAGCTAAGGAGCAGTTCTTC. Translation: CASSQDPLAKEQFF.

This clone was counted only a few times. The chain combines TRBV9 with TRBJ2-7; D ambiguous. Between the trimmed V and J ends, which lost 4 bases and 6 bases, there was a span of 14 bases. The CDR3 has 13 amino acids. Germline V gene lookup returns CDR1 SGDLS and CDR2 YYNGEE. CDR3 nucleotide sequence: TGTGCCAGCAGCCCCCGGACCGTTTCCGAGCAGTACTTC. It yields the protein CASSPRTVSEQYF.

The CDR3 sequence: CASSLEVTGDRYTF. In DNA, the CDR3 is TGTGCCAGCAGCTTGGAGGTCACAGGGGATCGCTACACCTTC. V is TRBV5-8 and J is TRBJ1-2, with 7 positions matching TRBD1. J lost 9 bases, V lost 0 bases, and 8 bases had no gene match. The CDR3 is made up of 14 amino acids. Germline-derived CDR1 and CDR2 are SGHTS and YDEGEE.

J is TRBJ1-4 and V is TRBV3-1 (or the pseudogene TRBV3-2); D remains unclear. The germline CDR1 and CDR2 sequences are LGHDT and YNNKEL (reference sequence). The CDR3 runs 15 residues. Trimming pared 0 bases from V and 5 bases from J, leaving 10 bases between. The CDR3 DNA is TGTGCCAGCAGCCAAGATCCGGGCCCCAATGAAAAACTGTTTTTT. Encoded protein: CASSQDPGPNEKLFF.

The chain recombines TRBV4-3 with TRBJ2-3; 8 bases fit TRBD2. There are 16 residues in the CDR3. The V gene end was trimmed by 0 bases and the J gene end by 3 bases; junction bases not matched to a gene: 5. The germline CDR1 and CDR2 sequences are LGHNA and YSLEER. CDR3 nucleotide sequence: TGCGCCAGCAGCCAAGATCTCGGGGGGGGGACAGATACGCAGTATTTT. Translating gives CASSQDLGGGTDTQYF.

The chain has TRBV5-4 and TRBJ2-4, with D perhaps TRBD1 (5 bases). Germline V gives CDR1 SGHNT, CDR2 YYREEE (reference sequence). This CDR3 is built from 16 residues. V lost 0 bases and J lost 2, with 12 bases in between. CDR3 residues: CASSLGQTDPKNIQYF. CDR3 sequence (DNA): TGTGCCAGCAGCTTGGGACAGACAGATCCCAAAAACATTCAGTACTTC.

The chain couples TRBV6-5 to TRBJ2-6; D is undetermined. The length of the CDR3 is 14 residues. Looked up from germline, CDR1 is MNHEY and CDR2 is SVGAGI. Deletions cut 6 bases from V and 0 bases from J, with 6 bases between. CDR3 sequence (DNA): TGTGCCAGCAGCTTAAGCTCTGGGGCCAACGTCCTGACTTTC. This gives the protein CASSLSSGANVLTF.

This clone has only a few counts. This rearrangement joins TRBV4-3 to TRBJ2-1; 10 nucleotides match TRBD2. The CDR3 length is 16 residues. V lost 4 bases and J lost 1; bases outside the gene matches: 4. CDR1 and CDR2 (germline): LGHNA, YSLEER. CDR3 DNA: TGCGCCAGCAGCCGGCTAGCGGGAGCTTCCTACAATGAGCAGTTCTTC. Its protein product is CASSRLAGASYNEQFF.

The genes are TRBV11-2 and TRBJ2-5; D ambiguous. CDR1 is SGHAT, CDR2 FQNNGV, per germline. This CDR3 has 18 amino acids. V was pared by 5 bases and J by 1 base, with 23 bases between. As DNA, the CDR3 is TGTGCCAGCAGCCCTCGGATACCGAGTCAACTAATCCAAGAGACCCAGTACTTC. Translating gives CASSPRIPSQLIQETQYF.

The chain uses TRBV6-5 and TRBJ2-5; TRBD1 is a possible D gene (5 bases). The CDR3 is made up of 11 amino acids. CDR1 MNHEY and CDR2 SVGAGI come from the germline V gene. The ends were cut back, 6 bases at V and 5 bases at J, with 7 bases in the middle. The CDR3 DNA is TGTGCCAGCAGGGGGCTCGAGACCCAGTACTTC. It encodes CASRGLETQYF.

The chain couples TRBV13 to TRBJ1-1; D call uncertain. Trimming removed 1 base at V and 4 bases at J, with 13 bases between. CDR1 PRHDT and CDR2 FYEKMQ come from the germline V gene (reference sequence). The CDR3 totals 15 residues. The CDR3 DNA is TGTGCCAGCAGCTTAGCCGGGTCCCATGTCACTGAAGCTTTCTTT. Protein sequence: CASSLAGSHVTEAFF.

CDR3 coding DNA: TGTGCCAGCTCTTTGGGGCGGGGGCCCCTCGGTACGCAGTATTTT. The encoded protein is CASSLGRGPLGTQYF. The rearrangement links TRBV6-5 to TRBJ2-3, with a weak D call TRBD2 (7 bases). Germline-derived CDR1 and CDR2 are MNHEY and SVGAGI. V gave up 8 bases and J gave up 8 bases, with 23 bases separating them. The CDR3 runs to 15 residues.

V and J are TRBV25-1 and TRBJ1-2; maybe TRBD1 (5 bases). V lost 1 base and J lost 2, with 11 bases in between. Germline-derived CDR1 and CDR2 are MGHDK and SYGVNS. The CDR3 runs 15 residues. In DNA, the CDR3 is TGTGCCAGCAGTGAATGGGGGACCGACAACTATGGCTACACCTTC. It is translated as CASSEWGTDNYGYTF.

The chain is built from TRBV7-2 and TRBJ1-1; TRBD1 might be the D (6 bases). The CDR3 has 14 amino acids. Germline CDR1 is SGHTA and CDR2 is FQGNSA. The germline V and J ends were trimmed by 3 bases and 2 bases, with 10 bases remaining between them. In DNA form, the CDR3 reads TGTGCCAGCAGCTTCGGGGGGCGCAACACTGAAGCTTTCTTT. It codes for CASSFGGRNTEAFF.

This sequence joins TRBV5-8 and TRBJ2-2, with a possible D match to TRBD2 (7 bases). The CDR3 contains 16 residues. Germline CDR1 is SGHTS and CDR2 is YDEGEE. V shed 2 bases and J shed 3 bases, with 14 bases lying between them. CDR3 loop: CASSFLGGLDTGELFF. The CDR3 nucleotides read TGTGCCAGCAGCTTTCTGGGGGGGCTCGACACCGGGGAGCTGTTTTTT.